This is a list of T cell receptor beta chains from one sample in a study of blood T cell repertoires in COVID-19. Data came from immunoSEQ multiplex PCR; TCRdb stores just in-frame clones and leaves some out. The sample holds approximately 63,000 clones, roughly 76% seen once. Sequenced material: peripheral blood. Every receptor here comes from a woman of 80 years or more with acute or convalescent COVID-19. CDR3s include the opening cysteine and the closing phenylalanine or tryptophan. D genes are given only for firm matches. Clone size is given for some rows only: seen once, a few or many times, or a class if the clone is expanded.

>12|TRBJ2-5|-|TRBV5-4|-
TGTGCCAGCAGCTTCGTTCAAGAGACCCAGTACTTC
CASSFVQETQYF
>12|TRBJ2-2|-|TRBV7-9|-
TGTGCCAGCAGTTATTCCACCGGGGAGCTGTTTTTT
CASSYSTGELFF
>14|TRBJ2-3|few|TRBV5-1|TRBD2
TGCGCCAGCCGGACTAGCGGGACCGCAGATACGCAGTATTTT
CASRTSGTADTQYF
>17|TRBJ2-5|-|TRBV3-1/TRBV3-2|TRBD2
TGTGCCAGCAGCCGACTAGCGGGAGGCCACCACCGGGAGACCCAGTACTTC
CASSRLAGGHHRETQYF
>15|TRBJ2-7|few|TRBV7-2|TRBD2
TGTGCCAGCAGCATAGGACTAGTTTCAGTAAACGAGCAGTACTTC
CASSIGLVSVNEQYF
>13|TRBJ1-2|-|TRBV27|-
TGTGCCAGCAGCTCGGGCCGGGGGTATGGCTACACCTTC
CASSSGRGYGYTF
>16|TRBJ2-1|-|TRBV27|-
TGTGCCAGCAGTTTTGGGCGGGGCGGGATCTACAATGAGCAGTTCTTC
CASSFGRGGIYNEQFF
>12|TRBJ1-5|-|TRBV19|TRBD1
TGTGCCAGTCGGACAGGGACCCAGCCCCAGCATTTT
CASRTGTQPQHF
>14|TRBJ2-7|-|TRBV9|-
TGTGCCAGCAGCGGGAGTCAAAGCTCCTACGAGCAGTACTTC
CASSGSQSSYEQYF
>15|TRBJ1-1|-|TRBV28|-
TGTGCCAGCAGTCCCGTGGGCAGGGTCGGAACTGAAGCTTTCTTT
CASSPVGRVGTEAFF
>14|TRBJ1-1|-|TRBV7-3|-
TGTGCCAGCAGCCAGGGGAGCTACGACACTGAAGCTTTCTTT
CASSQGSYDTEAFF
>15|TRBJ2-1|few|TRBV6-6|TRBD1
TGTGCCAGCAGTTACCCTGGGACAGGGATCAATGAGCAGTTCTTC
CASSYPGTGINEQFF
>15|TRBJ1-1|-|TRBV11-1|-
TGTGCCAGCAGCTTAAATTCCGTCAGGGAAACTGAAGCTTTCTTT
CASSLNSVRETEAFF
>14|TRBJ1-1|-|TRBV4-3|TRBD1
TGCGCCAGCAGCCTAGGGGGCTGGAACACTGAAGCTTTCTTT
CASSLGGWNTEAFF
>14|TRBJ1-2|-|TRBV18|-
TGTGCCAGCTCACCAGAGAGGTCGGGATATGGCTACACCTTC
CASSPERSGYGYTF
>14|TRBJ1-2|-|TRBV7-8|TRBD1
TGTGCCAGCAGCTTAGTAGGCAGGGGGAGAGGCTACACCTTC
CASSLVGRGRGYTF
>14|TRBJ1-1|-|TRBV5-1|-
TGCGCCAGCAGCTTGGCTCCGTTGAACACTGAAGCTTTCTTT
CASSLAPLNTEAFF
>15|TRBJ1-6|many|TRBV19|-
TGTGCCAGTAGGCCGACTGGCTCCTATAATTCACCCCTCCACTTT
CASRPTGSYNSPLHF
>14|TRBJ1-5|-|TRBV27|TRBD1
TGTGCCAGCAGTGGGACAGGCATCAATCAGCCCCAGCATTTT
CASSGTGINQPQHF
>16|TRBJ1-6|-|TRBV28|-
TGTGCCAGCAGTTTAGGCGGGGGTCGGGATAATTCACCCCTCCACTTT
CASSLGGGRDNSPLHF
>13|TRBJ1-2|-|TRBV10-3|-
TGTGCCATCAGTGCGGGAACTAACTATGGCTACACCTTC
CAISAGTNYGYTF
>16|TRBJ1-1|-|TRBV7-9|-
TGTGCCAGCAGCTTCATTTCTGGAGGACTAAACACTGAAGCTTTCTTT
CASSFISGGLNTEAFF
>16|TRBJ1-5|-|TRBV21-1|-
TGTGCCAGCAGCAAAGAAGCGAGGGATGGCAATCAGCCCCAGCATTTT
CASSKEARDGNQPQHF